The 6 T cell receptor beta chains below were found in one sample sequenced in a study of T cell responses to AZD1222 COVID-19 vaccine. The repertoire was sequenced with immunoSEQ multiplex PCR; TCRdb's copy has only in-frame clones and lacks some. This repertoire shows roughly 150,000 clones, 90% to 95% found once; its top ten account for over 3%. The input for sequencing was peripheral blood, taken on day 0 of AZD1222 vaccination. The source is an adult in good health.

The chain has TRBV27 and TRBJ1-5; D unclear. Deletions cut 0 bases from V and 7 bases from J, with 10 bases between. This CDR3 is built from 14 residues. Per the germline V gene, CDR1 is MNHEY and CDR2 is SMNVEV (reference sequence). CDR3 nucleotides: TGTGCCAGCAGTTTATCAGGTACCGAACAGCCCCAGCATTTT. As protein: CASSLSGTEQPQHF.

The chain employs TRBV7-2 and TRBJ2-1, with unresolved D. The V end lost 6 bases, the J end lost 6 bases, and 12 bases lay between the germline ends. The CDR3 has 13 amino acids. CDR1 is SGHTA and CDR2 is FQGNSA in the germline V gene. In nucleotides, the CDR3 is TGTGCCAGCAGGGTTGGGGATAGCAATGAGCAGTTCTTC. Residues: CASRVGDSNEQFF.

Concerning this clone itself: Other DNA sequences in the sample encode the same CDR3. The V call is TRBV5-1, the J call TRBJ2-3, with D unresolved. The CDR3 loop spans 13 amino acids. V was pared by 0 bases and J by 1 base, with 3 bases between. The V gene's germline CDR1 is SGHRS and CDR2 YFSETQ. DNA for the CDR3: TGCGCCAGCAGCTTGGTAGGCACAGATACGCAGTATTTT. Protein product: CASSLVGTDTQYF.

The V call is TRBV6-2 or TRBV6-3, the J call TRBJ1-1; TRBD1 matches at 10 bases. The CDR3 is made up of 14 amino acids. Losses at the gene ends were 5 bases for V and 2 bases for J; bases not matched to a gene: 2. Germline V lookup: CDR1 MNHEY, CDR2 SVGEGT. CDR3: CASSLTGGNTEAFF. The CDR3 DNA is TGTGCCAGCAGTCTGACAGGGGGCAACACTGAAGCTTTCTTT.

This chain joins TRBV13 and TRBJ1-2; TRBD1 agrees at 7 bases. The CDR3 is 13 residues long. J lost 10 bases, V lost 3 bases, and 8 bases had no gene match. Germline lookup yields CDR1 PRHDT and CDR2 FYEKMQ (reference sequence). CDR3 residues: CASSLNRGRAYTF. CDR3 nucleotide sequence: TGTGCCAGCAGCTTGAACAGGGGACGTGCCTACACCTTC.

The rearrangement links TRBV19 to TRBJ1-4, with TRBD1 matching over 7 bases. V was pared by 5 bases and J by 7 bases, with 7 bases of the junction left unmatched. Per germline, CDR1 LNHDA and CDR2 SQIVND (reference sequence). CDR3 size: 14 residues. CDR3 nucleotide sequence: TGTGCCAGTAGTCCAGGGGGTGTGGGTGAAAAACTGTTTTTT. Residues: CASSPGGVGEKLFF.